Each of the 29 T cell receptor beta chains below was sequenced from the same sample in a study of blood T cell repertoires in COVID-19. Clones were sequenced by immunoSEQ multiplex PCR, and TCRdb holds only the in-frame ones, with some missing. The data show some 87,000 clones, around 81% seen once. Sequences were obtained from peripheral blood. These receptors all stem from a human donor in a cohort sampled during active COVID-19.

The rearrangement links TRBV18 to TRBJ1-1; D is undetermined. The CDR3 spans 13 residues. Germline-derived CDR1 and CDR2 are KGHSH and LQKENI. V was trimmed by 3 bases and J by 3 bases, leaving 8 bases between them. The CDR3 protein is CASSPADYTEAFF. CDR3 coding DNA: TGTGCCAGCTCACCGGCAGATTACACTGAAGCTTTCTTT.

The genes are TRBV24-1 and TRBJ1-2, with 9 bases matching TRBD1. Germline CDR1 and CDR2: KGHDR and SFDVKD. This CDR3 has 15 amino acids. The junction had 9 bases not matched to a gene; V was cut back by 3 bases and J by 8 bases. The CDR3: CATSDLKGTGIGYTF. The CDR3 DNA reads TGTGCCACCAGTGATCTCAAAGGGACAGGGATCGGCTACACCTTC.

J is TRBJ2-7 and V is TRBV12-3 or TRBV12-4, with 7 bases lining up with TRBD1. This CDR3 has 13 residues. Unmatched junction bases numbered 7, after V lost 2 bases and J lost 9 bases. CDR3 protein: CASSLTGETGQYF. The CDR3 DNA reads TGTGCCAGCAGTTTAACAGGGGAGACGGGGCAGTACTTC.

The chain joins TRBV6-5 to TRBJ2-1, with no clear D. Germline CDR1 and CDR2: MNHEY and SVGAGI. This CDR3 is 15 amino acids long. Trimming pared 0 bases from V and 2 bases from J, leaving 8 bases between. The CDR3 sequence: CASSYSSAAYNEQFF. The CDR3 region has the DNA TGTGCCAGCAGTTACTCAAGCGCTGCCTACAATGAGCAGTTCTTC.

This chain links TRBV4-3 with TRBJ2-3, with D uncertain. V lost 0 bases to trimming and J lost 4 bases, with 8 bases between them. This CDR3 has 14 residues. Germline values: CDR1 LGHNA, CDR2 YSLEER. CDR3 bases: TGCGCCAGCAGCCAAGAGATTGCGGCAGATACGCAGTATTTT. This encodes CASSQEIAADTQYF.

V usage is TRBV5-1 and J usage is TRBJ2-3; D unclear. This CDR3 has 14 amino acids. Germline V gives CDR1 SGHRS, CDR2 YFSETQ. Trimming shortened V by 0 bases and J by 1 base, and 6 bases separated the two germline ends. The CDR3 sequence: CASSLGARTDTQYF. DNA for the CDR3: TGCGCCAGCAGCTTGGGGGCCCGCACAGATACGCAGTATTTT.

The gene calls are TRBV2 and TRBJ2-1; 11 bases fit TRBD2. Germline V CDR1 and CDR2: SNHLY, FYNNEI. The ends lost 7 bases at V and 8 bases at J; junction bases unmatched: 10. This CDR3 has 15 residues. CDR3 coding DNA: TGTGCCAGCATCGAAGGGCTAGCGGGAGGCTATGAGCAGTTCTTC. Protein: CASIEGLAGGYEQFF.

This clone showed up just a few times. The chain is built from TRBV28 and TRBJ2-7, with 11 positions matching TRBD2. V gave up 3 bases and J gave up 0 bases; unmatched junction bases: 1. In germline, CDR1 is MDHEN, CDR2 SYDVKM. The CDR3 covers 15 residues. The CDR3 reads CASSFSGGGSYEQYF. CDR3 bases: TGTGCCAGCAGTTTTAGCGGGGGGGGCTCCTACGAGCAGTACTTC.

The chain joins TRBV5-4 to TRBJ2-7; TRBD1 matches 8 bases. The V gene's germline CDR1 is SGHNT and CDR2 YYREEE (reference sequence). The trim removed 1 base at V and 4 bases at J, leaving 7 bases unmatched. CDR3 length: 15 amino acids. Here the CDR3 DNA reads TGTGCCAGCAGCTTGTCGGAGACAGGGGCTTACGAGCAGTACTTC. Protein sequence: CASSLSETGAYEQYF.

The V call is TRBV5-6, the J call TRBJ2-1, with TRBD2 matching 16 bases. There are 15 residues in the CDR3. Germline-derived CDR1 and CDR2 are SGHDT and YYEEEE. The V segment lost 4 bases and the J segment 8 bases; nucleotides outside the gene matches: 3. As DNA, the CDR3 is TGTGCCAGCAGCCCGGGACTAGCGGGGGGGGATGAGCAGTTCTTC. Encoded protein: CASSPGLAGGDEQFF. The entire variable domain, with the rest obtained from reference TRBV5-6 and TRBJ2-1, is as follows: DAGVTQSPTHLIKTRGQQVTLRCSPKSGHDTVSWYQQALGQGPQFIFQYYEEEERQRGNFPDRFSGHQFPNYSSELNVNALLLGDSALYLCASSPGLAGGDEQFFGPGTRLTVL.

V is TRBV20-1 and J is TRBJ2-7, with D tentatively TRBD2 (5 bases). The germline V gene encodes CDR1 DFQATT and CDR2 SNEGSKA (reference sequence). The V end lost 3 bases, the J end lost 3 bases, and 6 bases lay between the germline ends. This CDR3 contains 11 residues. CDR3 bases: TGCAGTGCTAGGGAGGACTACGAGCAGTACTTC. The encoded protein is CSAREDYEQYF.

This clone occurred a few times. The rearrangement joins TRBV19 to TRBJ1-6, with a weak D call TRBD1 (5 bases). V was pared by 5 bases and J by 9 bases, with 11 bases between. The CDR3 spans 13 residues. Germline lookup yields CDR1 LNHDA and CDR2 SQIVND (reference sequence). CDR3 residues: CASSRQGASPLHF. The CDR3 DNA reads TGTGCCAGTAGTCGCCAGGGCGCTTCACCCCTCCACTTT.

The V and J genes are TRBV28 and TRBJ2-1, with 10 positions matching TRBD1. The CDR3 is made up of 19 amino acids. V was pared by 2 bases and J by 4 bases, with 14 bases of the junction left unmatched. Germline values: CDR1 MDHEN, CDR2 SYDVKM. The CDR3 region is CASSLQGQGSGRTYNEQFF. CDR3 coding DNA: TGTGCCAGCAGTTTACAGGGACAGGGGTCGGGACGGACTTACAATGAGCAGTTCTTC.

The chain is built from TRBV28 and TRBJ1-4, with D possibly TRBD1 on 5 matching bases. Germline CDR1 is MDHEN and CDR2 is SYDVKM. Trimming took off 5 bases at V and 3 bases at J, with 16 bases between the two ends. The CDR3 is 16 residues long. The CDR3 sequence is CASSRLSSGANEKLFF. As DNA, the CDR3 is TGTGCCAGCAGTCGCCTCTCTTCGGGGGCTAATGAAAAACTGTTTTTT.

This chain joins TRBV20-1 and TRBJ1-4; TRBD1 is a possible D gene (5 bases). Germline V gene lookup returns CDR1 DFQATT and CDR2 SNEGSKA (reference sequence). Between the trimmed V and J ends, which lost 3 bases and 8 bases, there was a span of 13 bases. This CDR3 region has 13 residues. The CDR3 DNA sequence: TGCAGTGCTAGTTCCCAGGGAGGAGAAAAACTGTTTTTT. Amino acids: CSASSQGGEKLFF.

The rearrangement uses TRBV27 and TRBJ2-7; D unclear. The CDR3 totals 12 residues. The ends were cut back, 4 bases at V and 3 bases at J, with 7 bases in the middle. Germline CDR1 is MNHEY and CDR2 is SMNVEV (reference sequence). The CDR3 DNA is TGTGCCAGCAGTTACCCAGGCTACGAGCAGTACTTC. The encoded protein is CASSYPGYEQYF.

This chain's CDR3 is CASSRTGTHEQYF. The CDR3 DNA reads as TGTGCCAGCAGCCGGACAGGGACCCACGAGCAGTACTTC. V gene TRBV7-2 combines with J gene TRBJ2-7; 8 bases align to TRBD1. The CDR3 totals 13 residues. From germline, CDR1 is SGHTA and CDR2 FQGNSA. With V trimmed by 5 bases and J by 5 bases, 5 bases remained unmatched.

This rearrangement joins TRBV28 to TRBJ2-7; D may be TRBD1 (7 bases). The CDR3 sequence is 15 residues long. Germline V lookup: CDR1 MDHEN, CDR2 SYDVKM. V was pared by 6 bases and J by 3 bases, with 18 bases between. In nucleotides, the CDR3 is TGTGCCAGCAGGACCCGACAGGGACTTCTCTACGAGCAGTACTTC. Amino acid sequence: CASRTRQGLLYEQYF.

This rearrangement joins TRBV11-2 to TRBJ2-7; D gene uncertain. This CDR3 region has 16 residues. Germline V gene lookup returns CDR1 SGHAT and CDR2 FQNNGV. With 2 bases removed from V and 0 bases from J, the gap between germline ends came to 14 bases. The CDR3 loop reads CASSLRFGYASYEQYF. CDR3 sequence (DNA): TGTGCCAGCAGCTTACGGTTCGGTTATGCCTCCTACGAGCAGTACTTC.

This clone was seen more than once but under ten times. The rearrangement links TRBV7-9 to TRBJ2-3, with 10 bases fitting TRBD1. The germline CDR1 and CDR2 sequences are SEHNR and FQNEAQ (reference sequence). V was pared by 1 base and J by 1 base, with 2 bases of the junction left unmatched. This CDR3 spans 16 amino acids. This CDR3 reads CASSLVGTGGTDTQYF. Written as DNA, the CDR3 is TGTGCCAGCAGCTTAGTTGGGACAGGGGGCACAGATACGCAGTATTTT. The complete variable domain, with remaining parts taken from reference TRBV7-9 and TRBJ2-3, reads DTGVSQNPRHKITKRGQNVTFRCDPISEHNRLYWYRQTLGQGPEFLTYFQNEAQLEKSRLLSDRFSAERPKGSFSTLEIQRTEQGDSAMYLCASSLVGTGGTDTQYFGPGTRLTVL.

A single count supports this clone. The genes are TRBV24-1 and TRBJ2-5, with TRBD2 identical over 7 bases. J was trimmed by 2 bases and V by 7 bases; bases with no gene match: 3. Germline loops: CDR1 KGHDR, CDR2 SFDVKD. CDR3 length: 13 residues. CDR3 DNA sequence: TGTGCCACCAGGGCTAGCGGTCAAGAGACCCAGTACTTC. Amino acid sequence: CATRASGQETQYF.

CDR3 sequence (DNA): TGTGCCAGCAGCCCCGGGACTAGCGGGGGGGCCTACAATGAGCAGTTCTTC. Translated: CASSPGTSGGAYNEQFF. This rearrangement joins TRBV3-1 (or the pseudogene TRBV3-2) to TRBJ2-1, with 16 bases aligning to TRBD2. V was clipped by 4 bases and J by 2 bases; unmatched bases: 2. CDR1 is LGHDT and CDR2 is YNNKEL in the germline V gene (reference sequence). CDR3 size: 17 residues.

The chain recombines TRBV5-6 with TRBJ2-6; D unresolved. Germline lookup yields CDR1 SGHDT and CDR2 YYEEEE. The CDR3 sequence is 14 residues long. The germline V and J ends were trimmed by 6 bases and 0 bases, with 7 bases remaining between them. Here the CDR3 reads CASNHNSGANVLTF. The CDR3 region has the DNA TGTGCCAGCAACCACAACTCTGGGGCCAACGTCCTGACTTTC.

The chain joins TRBV3-1 (or the pseudogene TRBV3-2) to TRBJ2-2; D may be TRBD2 (6 bases). This CDR3 is built from 16 residues. Looked up from germline, CDR1 is LGHDT and CDR2 is YNNKEL (reference sequence). With 7 bases removed from V and 6 bases from J, the gap between germline ends came to 21 bases. The CDR3 loop is CASTPGAGRRAGELFF. DNA for the CDR3: TGTGCCAGCACCCCCGGAGCTGGGAGGCGAGCCGGGGAGCTGTTTTTT.

The genes are TRBV20-1 and TRBJ2-2; D possibly corresponds to TRBD2 (6 bases). Germline CDR1 and CDR2: DFQATT and SNEGSKA (reference sequence). The CDR3 totals 13 residues. Trimming cost V 3 bases and J 1 base, with 6 bases left between them. The CDR3 DNA reads as TGCAGTGCTAGTAGCGGGAACACCGGGGAGCTGTTTTTT. Translated, it gives CSASSGNTGELFF.

The chain recombines TRBV6-5 with TRBJ2-7, with a weak D call TRBD2 (6 bases). Trimming took 4 bases from V and 2 from J, leaving 15 bases between them. The CDR3 is 15 residues long. Germline-derived CDR1 and CDR2 are MNHEY and SVGAGI. The CDR3: CASSSAAGRPYEQYV. The DNA for the CDR3 is TGTGCCAGCAGTTCCGCCGCGGGGCGCCCCTACGAGCAGTACGTC.

This chain connects TRBV5-1 to TRBJ1-1; 7 nucleotides match TRBD1. The CDR3 totals 13 residues. Germline CDR1 is SGHRS and CDR2 is YFSETQ. J lost 1 base, V lost 5 bases, and 2 bases had no gene match. The CDR3 DNA follows: TGCGCCAGCAGAGGACAGGCGAACACTGAAGCTTTCTTT. This gives the protein CASRGQANTEAFF.

This chain connects TRBV5-1 to TRBJ1-4, with no clear D. Germline V lookup: CDR1 SGHRS, CDR2 YFSETQ. V was trimmed by 1 base and J by 5 bases, leaving 15 bases between them. The CDR3 is 16 amino acids. The CDR3, as DNA: TGCGCCAGCAGCTTGCGACCGACTCAGTCAAATGAAAAACTGTTTTTT. As protein: CASSLRPTQSNEKLFF. Full variable domain (remainder filled in from reference TRBV5-1 and TRBJ1-4): KAGVTQTPRYLIKTRGQQVTLSCSPISGHRSVSWYQQTPGQGLQFLFEYFSETQRNKGNFPGRFSGRQFSNSRSEMNVSTLELGDSALYLCASSLRPTQSNEKLFFGSGTQLSVL.

The gene calls are TRBV7-2 and TRBJ2-7; 9 bases map to TRBD1. V trimming: 5 bases; J trimming: 3 bases; junction bases outside the gene matches: 5. This CDR3 has 14 residues. Germline CDR1 SGHTA, CDR2 FQGNSA. For the CDR3, the DNA is TGTGCCAGCAGCATGGACAGGGGAAACTACGAGCAGTACGTC. This translates into CASSMDRGNYEQYV.